This TCR beta chain was sequenced in a study of blood T cell repertoires in COVID-19. The wider study: Italy, Spain and the United States were the sources of the convalescent and acute COVID-19 samples. T cells, B-cell-depleted T cells, or PBMCs supplied cDNA or gDNA.

The ends lost 4 bases at V and 4 bases at J; junction bases unmatched: 14. This CDR3 spans 16 amino acids. The V gene's germline CDR1 is SGHDT and CDR2 YYEEEE. In the source study's methods: Amplifying reference gene primers gave estimates of nucleated cell counts. The protocol was immunoSEQ multiplex PCR, while the TCRdb copy is restricted to in-frame clones and leaves out a portion. V, J and clone size are taken as reported in that table, and D and trimming were inferred from the DNA itself. The table has about 210,000 clones, over 75% seen once. Seattle participants joined during active infection and were tracked over time.

The clonotype comes from a woman aged 70-85 years with COVID-19, enrolled during active disease. The rearrangement joins TRBV5-6 to TRBJ2-7, with 7 bases matching TRBD1. Sequenced: peripheral blood. The CDR3 loop is CASSGFPSQGVYEQYF. CDR3 DNA: TGTGCCAGCAGCGGATTCCCCTCCCAGGGGGTTTACGAGCAGTACTTC.